This T cell receptor (beta chain) was sequenced for a study of OX40 agonist ivuxolimab in advanced cancers. Whole-study context: Among those treated, three patients had partial responses, one with hepatocellular carcinoma and two with cutaneous melanoma. Notes on the study in general: Compared with others, partial responders at 0.1-3.0 mg/kg displayed clonal expansion among the lowest. Clonal expansion by week 6 occurred in CD4+ and CD8+ blood T cells (at 0.1 to 3.0 mg/kg). Averaged across samples, CD8+ T cells carried more expanded clones than CD4+ did.

Trimming removed 1 base from V and 8 bases from J, with 18 bases in between. CDR3 length: 16 residues. The germline V gene encodes CDR1 SGHAT and CDR2 FQNNGV. Here immunoSEQ multiplex PCR was the method, and the copy in TCRdb shows in-frame clones only, minus some. The sample contains around 80,000 clones, around 86% of which appear only once. Points on this clone: The antigen remains unidentified.

Sequenced here: CD4+ or CD8+ T cells sorted from blood, sampled in a trial of the OX40 agonist ivuxolimab. The receptor comes from an adult with an advanced solid tumor such as melanoma, head and neck, liver or kidney cancer. The chain couples TRBV11-2 to TRBJ2-1; D gene ambiguous. The CDR3 protein is CASSLGPARSKDEQFF. CDR3 sequence (DNA): TGTGCCAGCAGCTTAGGGCCGGCCAGATCCAAGGATGAGCAGTTCTTC.